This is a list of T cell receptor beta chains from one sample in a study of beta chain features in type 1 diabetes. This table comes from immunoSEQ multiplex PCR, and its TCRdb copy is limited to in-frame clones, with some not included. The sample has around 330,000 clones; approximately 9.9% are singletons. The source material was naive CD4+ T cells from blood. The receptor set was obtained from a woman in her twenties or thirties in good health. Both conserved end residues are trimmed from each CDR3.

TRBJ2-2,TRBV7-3,ASSLVAGVGYTGELF
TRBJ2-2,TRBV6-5,ASMAGPNTGELF
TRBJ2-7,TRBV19,ASKLGTGGEQY
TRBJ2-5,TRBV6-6,ASSSYGLEGETQY
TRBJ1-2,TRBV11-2,ASSLDPNNRYT
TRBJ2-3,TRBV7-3,ASSLLSGRADTQY
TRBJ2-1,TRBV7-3,ASSLKWEGRKNEQF
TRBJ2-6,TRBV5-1,ASSLVAQGSGANVLT
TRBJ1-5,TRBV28,ASRPGYSNQPQH
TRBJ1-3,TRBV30,AWSSARRGLSGNTIY
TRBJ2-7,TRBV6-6,ASSYYPGGSFDEQY
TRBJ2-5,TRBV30,AWSAGQGLETQY
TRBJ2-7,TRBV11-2,ASSPRQGQPYEQY
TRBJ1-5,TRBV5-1,ASSLWGGINQPQH
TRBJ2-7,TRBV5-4,ASSSGTSPYEQY
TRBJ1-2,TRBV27,ASSPGGTLYGYT
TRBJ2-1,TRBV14,ASSRQGYNEQF
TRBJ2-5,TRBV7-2,ASSLSPRGETQY
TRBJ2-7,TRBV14,ASSHGSYEQY
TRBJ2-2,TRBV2,ASSLLAGTGELF
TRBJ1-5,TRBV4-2,ASSRGTGGRQPQH
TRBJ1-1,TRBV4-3,ASSHNRGSEAF
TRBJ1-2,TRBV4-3,ASSQETGTFGYT
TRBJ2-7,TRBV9,ASSVGPGSPYEQY
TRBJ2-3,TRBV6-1,ASSERRLAGAVQY
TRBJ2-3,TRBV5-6,ASSWKGSSTDTQY
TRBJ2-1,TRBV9,ASSVAWLGTSGDNEQF
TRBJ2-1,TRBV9,ASSVRIDEQF
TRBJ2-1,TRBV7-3,ASSSIAGAPVNEQF
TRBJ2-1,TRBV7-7,ASSARGGNEQF
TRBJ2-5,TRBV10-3,AIRGGTGVGETQY
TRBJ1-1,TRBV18,ASSPGTDTEAF